The 10 T cell receptor beta chains below all came from one sample that was sequenced in a study of blood T cell repertoires in COVID-19. The protocol was immunoSEQ multiplex PCR, while the TCRdb copy is restricted to in-frame clones and leaves out a portion. This sample yields roughly 300,000 clones, of which approximately 83% are seen a single time; 9.4% belongs to the top ten. The source material was peripheral blood. The receptor source for this set is a woman aged 50 to 60 who had recovered from COVID-19.

The J gene is TRBJ2-3, the V gene TRBV11-2; TRBD2 aligns across 9 bases. The CDR3 loop spans 16 amino acids. Trimming cost V 4 bases and J 1 base; bases outside gene matches: 6. Germline V gives CDR1 SGHAT, CDR2 FQNNGV. CDR3 DNA sequence: TGTGCCAGCAGCTCCGGGGAGCGGGGGGGCACAGATACGCAGTATTTT. It specifies CASSSGERGGTDTQYF. The full variable domain, rest sourced from reference TRBV11-2 and TRBJ2-3, is EAGVAQSPRYKIIEKRQSVAFWCNPISGHATLYWYQQILGQGPKLLIQFQNNGVVDDSQLPKDRFSAERLKGVDSTLKIQPAKLEDSAVYLCASSSGERGGTDTQYFGPGTRLTVL.

The genes are TRBV7-9 and TRBJ1-1; TRBD1 is a possible D gene (5 bases). CDR1 and CDR2 (germline): SEHNR, FQNEAQ (reference sequence). Between the trimmed V and J ends, which lost 6 bases and 1 base, there was a span of 15 bases. The CDR3 is 15 amino acids. This chain's CDR3 is CASSSRRGTNTEAFF. For the CDR3, the DNA is TGTGCCAGCAGTTCCAGGCGGGGGACGAACACTGAAGCTTTCTTT.

This clone was observed once. The chain joins TRBV18 to TRBJ1-2, with 8 bases matching TRBD1. With V trimmed by 3 bases and J by 8 bases, 5 bases remained unmatched. The V gene's germline CDR1 is KGHSH and CDR2 LQKENI. The CDR3 is 13 amino acids. The CDR3 loop is CASSPDRAGGYTF. The CDR3 bases are TGTGCCAGCTCACCGGACAGGGCGGGCGGCTACACCTTC.

This chain connects TRBV28 to TRBJ2-7; 8 bases are a match to TRBD1. CDR1 is MDHEN and CDR2 is SYDVKM in the germline V gene. This CDR3 spans 15 amino acids. V shed 6 bases, J shed 1 base, and the junction held 8 bases outside the gene matches. The CDR3 loop reads CASSPPGTGSYEQYF. In DNA form, the CDR3 reads TGTGCCAGCAGCCCACCGGGGACAGGTTCCTACGAGCAGTACTTC. The whole variable domain, remainder taken from reference TRBV28 and TRBJ2-7, is DVKVTQSSRYLVKRTGEKVFLECVQDMDHENMFWYRQDPGLGLRLIYFSYDVKMKEKGDIPEGYSVSREKKERFSLILESASTNQTSMYLCASSPPGTGSYEQYFGPGTRLTVT.

This clone was detected only a few times. This chain uses TRBV3-1 (or the pseudogene TRBV3-2) with TRBJ2-1, with D maybe TRBD2 (5 bases). The V end was cut by 3 bases, the J end by 5 bases, with 11 bases between. The CDR3 is 14 amino acids. Germline loops: CDR1 LGHDT, CDR2 YNNKEL (reference sequence). CDR3 protein: CASSHQATNNEQFF. DNA of the CDR3: TGTGCCAGCAGCCATCAAGCGACTAACAATGAGCAGTTCTTC.

Remarks on this clone: The same CDR3 is also encoded by other DNA sequences in this sample. The chain uses TRBV18 and TRBJ2-1; 8 bases align to TRBD2. Germline-derived CDR1 and CDR2 are KGHSH and LQKENI. CDR3 length: 15 amino acids. The V and J ends lost 3 bases and 2 bases, in that order; junction bases with no gene match: 3. The CDR3 DNA sequence: TGTGCCAGCTCACCGCTAGCGGGTGCCTACAATGAGCAGTTCTTC. Translation: CASSPLAGAYNEQFF. Together with reference TRBV18 and TRBJ2-1, the CDR3 gives the full variable domain: NAGVMQNPRHLVRRRGQEARLRCSPMKGHSHVYWYRQLPEEGLKFMVYLQKENIIDESGMPKERFSAEFPKEGPSILRIQQVVRGDSAAYFCASSPLAGAYNEQFFGPGTRLTVL.

The rearrangement joins TRBV2 to TRBJ2-3, with a tentative D call TRBD2 (5 bases). The CDR3 consists of 17 residues. CDR1 and CDR2 (germline): SNHLY, FYNNEI. Trimming stripped 5 bases from V and 0 bases from J, with 18 bases between. The CDR3 coding sequence is TGTGCCAGCAGTCGAGGACTGCTACGAACAAGCACAGATACGCAGTATTTT. Its translation is CASSRGLLRTSTDTQYF.

V usage is TRBV14 and J usage is TRBJ1-1, with 10 nucleotides matching TRBD1. CDR1 is SGHDN, CDR2 FVKESK, per germline. The CDR3 extends over 14 amino acids. V dropped 4 bases and J dropped 4; count of bases not matched to a gene: 3. CDR3 protein: CASSRRTGGTEAFF. The CDR3, as DNA: TGTGCCAGCAGCCGAAGGACAGGGGGCACTGAAGCTTTCTTT.

J is TRBJ1-4 and V is TRBV7-9, with D perhaps TRBD1 (5 bases). This CDR3 comprises 14 residues. Germline assignment: CDR1 SEHNR and CDR2 FQNEAQ (reference sequence). With 3 bases removed from V and 8 bases from J, the gap between germline ends came to 13 bases. The CDR3 DNA follows: TGTGCCAGCAGCTTCCCGGACACGGCCGAAAAACTGTTTTTT. Protein: CASSFPDTAEKLFF.

The chain couples TRBV19 to TRBJ1-5; 7 nucleotides match TRBD1. The CDR3 spans 18 residues. V lost 1 base, J lost 9 bases, and 18 bases stayed unmatched. Germline CDR1 is LNHDA and CDR2 is SQIVND (reference sequence). CDR3 amino acids: CASSIGQGGASSPGPQHF. The CDR3 DNA is TGTGCCAGTAGTATAGGACAGGGAGGCGCCTCATCCCCGGGGCCCCAGCATTTT.